Following are 27 T cell receptor beta chains from one sample sequenced in a study of blood T cell repertoires in COVID-19. Assay used: immunoSEQ multiplex PCR; TCRdb lists only in-frame clones, some missing. The sample shows approximately 270,000 clones, about 89% of them seen only once. The source material was peripheral blood. These receptor sequences come from a young man with acute or convalescent COVID-19.

For this clone: This same CDR3 is encoded by further DNA sequences in the sample. The V gene is TRBV6-5, the J gene TRBJ1-5, with 7 bases lining up with TRBD1. From germline, CDR1 is MNHEY and CDR2 SVGAGI. The CDR3 is 14 residues long. The J segment lost 2 bases and the V segment lost 5 bases, leaving 3 bases of the junction unmatched. CDR3 nucleotides: TGTGCCAGCAGTCGACAGGGCGGCAATCAGCCCCAGCATTTT. Its translation is CASSRQGGNQPQHF.

On this clone itself: At the DNA level, this CDR3 is encoded by other sequences in the same sample as well. The rearrangement uses TRBV9 and TRBJ2-7; 8 nucleotides line up with TRBD1. The CDR3 consists of 14 residues. Germline-derived CDR1 and CDR2 are SGDLS and YYNGEE. Losses at the gene ends were 2 bases for V and 2 bases for J; bases not matched to a gene: 3. The CDR3 sequence: CASSVGTGTYEQYF. DNA for the CDR3: TGTGCCAGCAGCGTCGGGACAGGAACCTACGAGCAGTACTTC.

The rearrangement links TRBV5-4 to TRBJ2-5; the D gene is possibly TRBD2 (6 bases). V was cut by 4 bases and J by 3 bases, with 16 bases left in between. The germline gives CDR1 SGHNT, CDR2 YYREEE (reference sequence). This CDR3 has 15 residues. DNA for the CDR3: TGTGCCAGCAGCCCAAGTGGTGGGAGGAAAGAGACCCAGTACTTC. Translating it yields CASSPSGGRKETQYF.

A remark on this clone: This same CDR3 is encoded by further DNA sequences in the sample. The V and J genes are TRBV5-1 and TRBJ2-7; TRBD2 agrees at 10 bases. The germline CDR1 and CDR2 sequences are SGHRS and YFSETQ. The CDR3 has 13 residues. J lost 4 bases, V lost 4 bases, and 2 bases had no gene match. CDR3 sequence reads: CASSLLAGYEQYF. CDR3 sequence (DNA): TGCGCCAGCAGCCTACTAGCGGGATACGAGCAGTACTTC.

The chain recombines TRBV11-1 with TRBJ2-5; D might be TRBD1 (5 bases). Trimming left V 5 bases short and J 7 bases short, with 14 bases between. Germline-derived CDR1 and CDR2 are SGHAT and FQDESV (reference sequence). CDR3 length: 13 amino acids. CDR3 amino acids: CASSRRAQGTQYF. In DNA form, the CDR3 reads TGTGCCAGCAGCCGACGTGCGCAGGGGACCCAGTACTTC.

The genes are TRBV7-3 and TRBJ2-1; TRBD2 matches at 11 bases. Trimming cost V 7 bases and J 0 bases; bases outside gene matches: 14. CDR3 length: 19 residues. Germline CDR1 and CDR2: SGHTA and FQGTGA. CDR3 sequence reads: CASNPSGTSGASSYNEQFF. In nucleotides, the CDR3 is TGTGCCAGCAACCCCTCCGGGACTAGCGGAGCGAGCTCCTACAATGAGCAGTTCTTC. Complete variable domain (other parts from reference TRBV7-3 and TRBJ2-1): GAGVSQTPSNKVTEKGKYVELRCDPISGHTALYWYRQSLGQGPEFLIYFQGTGAADDSGLPNDRFFAVRPEGSVSTLKIQRTERGDSAVYLCASNPSGTSGASSYNEQFFGPGTRLTVL.

This chain connects TRBV9 to TRBJ2-2, with 7 bases identical to TRBD2. Losses at the gene ends were 2 bases for V and 2 bases for J; bases not matched to a gene: 3. Germline CDR1 and CDR2: SGDLS and YYNGEE. The CDR3 sequence is 15 residues long. The CDR3 region is CASSVTSVNTGELFF. The CDR3 bases are TGTGCCAGCAGCGTCACTAGCGTAAACACCGGGGAGCTGTTTTTT.

V usage is TRBV30 and J usage is TRBJ2-1; 7 bases align to TRBD2. J was trimmed by 3 bases and V by 5 bases; bases with no gene match: 4. Looked up from germline, CDR1 is GTSNPN and CDR2 is SVGIG (reference sequence). CDR3 length equals 13 residues. The CDR3, as DNA: TGTGCCTGGTCTAGCGGAGGCTACAATGAGCAGTTCTTC. The encoded protein is CAWSSGGYNEQFF.

The chain uses TRBV28 and TRBJ1-5; no clear D gene. Germline values: CDR1 MDHEN, CDR2 SYDVKM. V shed 6 bases and J shed 1 base, with 13 bases lying between them. CDR3 length equals 15 residues. This CDR3 is CASREELSSNQPQHF. The DNA for the CDR3 is TGTGCCAGCAGGGAGGAACTTAGCAGCAATCAGCCCCAGCATTTT. The full variable domain, its missing parts supplied by reference TRBV28 and TRBJ1-5, is DVKVTQSSRYLVKRTGEKVFLECVQDMDHENMFWYRQDPGLGLRLIYFSYDVKMKEKGDIPEGYSVSREKKERFSLILESASTNQTSMYLCASREELSSNQPQHFGDGTRLSIL.

CDR3 protein: CASSYTERGWDTGELFF. CDR3 nucleotide sequence: TGTGCCAGCAGCTATACCGAGAGAGGGTGGGACACCGGGGAGCTGTTTTTT. The chain has TRBV7-8 and TRBJ2-2, with TRBD2 as a possible D gene (5 bases). Per the germline V gene, CDR1 is SGHVS and CDR2 is FQNEAQ. This CDR3 is built from 17 residues. V was pared by 4 bases and J by 3 bases, with 18 bases between.

The chain links TRBV7-8 to TRBJ1-1; D unclear. Germline CDR1 SGHVS, CDR2 FQNEAQ. Trimming removed 3 bases at V and 1 base at J, with 6 bases between. The CDR3 spans 13 residues. For the CDR3, the DNA is TGTGCCAGCAGCTTCCTAGAGAACACTGAAGCTTTCTTT. Protein sequence: CASSFLENTEAFF.

The chain has TRBV9 and TRBJ1-3; no clear D. V was trimmed by 0 bases and J by 0 bases, leaving 7 bases between them. Germline V gene sequence: CDR1 SGDLS, CDR2 YYNGEE. The length of the CDR3 is 15 residues. Here the CDR3 DNA reads TGTGCCAGCAGCGTAGCTTTAGCCTCTGGAAACACCATATATTTT. Residues: CASSVALASGNTIYF. Combining the CDR3 with reference TRBV9 and TRBJ1-3 gives the whole variable domain DSGVTQTPKHLITATGQRVTLRCSPRSGDLSVYWYQQSLDQGLQFLIQYYNGEERAKGNILERFSAQQFPDLHSELNLSSLELGDSALYFCASSVALASGNTIYFGEGSWLTVV.

The chain combines TRBV2 with TRBJ2-3; 15 bases are a match to TRBD2. Germline V lookup: CDR1 SNHLY, CDR2 FYNNEI. This CDR3 has 18 amino acids. The V gene end was trimmed by 6 bases and the J gene end by 0 bases; junction bases not matched to a gene: 7. CDR3 in amino acids: CASSLGLAGGFSTDTQYF. The CDR3 bases are TGTGCCAGCAGCCTTGGACTAGCGGGAGGGTTTAGCACAGATACGCAGTATTTT.

The chain links TRBV9 to TRBJ1-3, with a possible D match to TRBD1 (6 bases). The length of the CDR3 is 12 residues. Germline loops: CDR1 SGDLS, CDR2 YYNGEE. V was trimmed by 7 bases and J by 1 base, leaving 6 bases between them. The CDR3 bases are TGTGCCAGCCAGGGGTCTGGAAACACCATATATTTT. Translation: CASQGSGNTIYF.

The sample holds one count of this clone. This chain links TRBV27 with TRBJ1-1, with 7 positions matching TRBD1. Trimming cost V 6 bases and J 6 bases; bases outside gene matches: 13. Germline CDR1 and CDR2: MNHEY and SMNVEV (reference sequence). CDR3 length: 15 residues. CDR3 coding DNA: TGTGCCAGCAGAACGCTGAGGGGGCAGGTCGCTGAAGCTTTCTTT. Its translation is CASRTLRGQVAEAFF.

This chain connects TRBV18 to TRBJ2-1, with D uncertain. V was shortened by 4 bases and J by 2 bases, with 18 bases between the two germline ends. The CDR3 is made up of 17 amino acids. Germline assignment: CDR1 KGHSH and CDR2 LQKENI. CDR3 sequence: CASSQAMTALPYNEQFF. The CDR3 nucleotides read TGTGCCAGCTCACAGGCCATGACCGCACTACCCTACAATGAGCAGTTCTTC.

This clone occurred once. The chain couples TRBV7-3 to TRBJ1-2; D perhaps matches TRBD1 (5 bases). V lost 7 bases to trimming and J lost 5 bases, with 14 bases between them. CDR1 and CDR2 from the germline V gene are SGHTA and FQGTGA. This CDR3 spans 13 amino acids. CDR3 bases: TGTGCCAGCACCCAAACCCCAGGGTATGGCTACACCTTC. It translates to CASTQTPGYGYTF.

The genes are TRBV28 and TRBJ1-5, with 10 positions matching TRBD1. The junction had 8 bases not matched to a gene; V was cut back by 5 bases and J by 7 bases. CDR3 length: 15 amino acids. The V gene's germline CDR1 is MDHEN and CDR2 SYDVKM. The CDR3 is CASSPRQGANQPQHF. CDR3 nucleotides: TGTGCCAGCAGTCCCCGACAGGGGGCTAACCAGCCCCAGCATTTT.

The V gene is TRBV12-5, the J gene TRBJ1-4, with TRBD1 as a possible D gene (5 bases). In germline, CDR1 is LGHNT, CDR2 FRNRAP. Trimming took off 1 base at V and 8 bases at J, with 14 bases between the two ends. The CDR3 loop spans 15 amino acids. The CDR3 sequence: CASGLARHGGEKLFF. The CDR3 DNA sequence: TGTGCTAGTGGTTTGGCCAGACATGGGGGGGAAAAACTGTTTTTT. The full variable domain, with the rest looked up from reference TRBV12-5 and TRBJ1-4, is DARVTQTPRHKVTEMGQEVTMRCQPILGHNTVFWYRQTMMQGLELLAYFRNRAPLDDSGMPKDRFSAEMPDATLATLKIQPSEPRDSAVYFCASGLARHGGEKLFFGSGTQLSVL.

The genes are TRBV5-1 and TRBJ1-3, with D unresolved. CDR3 size: 13 residues. Per germline, CDR1 SGHRS and CDR2 YFSETQ. Trimming removed 2 bases from V and 7 bases from J, with 10 bases in between. The CDR3 DNA follows: TGCGCCAGCAGCTTATATGATCGGAACACCATATATTTT. Its translation: CASSLYDRNTIYF.

CDR3 region: CASSYWGRGQETQYF. The CDR3 region has the DNA TGTGCCAGCAGTTACTGGGGCAGGGGGCAAGAGACCCAGTACTTC. The chain employs TRBV6-2 or TRBV6-3 and TRBJ2-5; 7 bases match TRBD1. Germline V CDR1 and CDR2: MNHEY, SVGEGT. V gave up 1 base and J gave up 2 bases; unmatched junction bases: 4. This CDR3 spans 15 amino acids.

The CDR3 coding sequence is TGTGCCAGCAGTTCCATCAGACAGAACACTGAAGCTTTCTTT. It yields the protein CASSSIRQNTEAFF. The rearrangement uses TRBV28 and TRBJ1-1; D is unresolved. CDR1 is MDHEN, CDR2 SYDVKM, per germline. V lost 4 bases and J 1 base, leaving 10 bases between the germline ends. The CDR3 covers 14 residues. Filled out from reference TRBV28 and TRBJ1-1, the complete variable domain reads DVKVTQSSRYLVKRTGEKVFLECVQDMDHENMFWYRQDPGLGLRLIYFSYDVKMKEKGDIPEGYSVSREKKERFSLILESASTNQTSMYLCASSSIRQNTEAFFGQGTRLTVV.

J is TRBJ2-5 and V is TRBV24-1; 8 nucleotides match TRBD1. This CDR3 comprises 15 residues. Germline CDR1 KGHDR, CDR2 SFDVKD. Trimming cost V 3 bases and J 2 bases; bases outside gene matches: 4. CDR3 sequence: CATSDGGTGQETQYF. CDR3 DNA sequence: TGTGCCACCAGTGATGGAGGGACAGGACAAGAGACCCAGTACTTC.

V and J are TRBV2 and TRBJ2-2; tentatively, D is TRBD1 (6 bases). Germline V gene data show CDR1 as SNHLY and CDR2 as FYNNEI. Between the trimmed V and J ends, which lost 4 bases and 4 bases, there was a span of 10 bases. The CDR3 has 14 amino acids. The CDR3 here is CASSGHRATGELFF. For the CDR3, the DNA is TGTGCCAGCAGTGGGCACAGGGCCACCGGGGAGCTGTTTTTT.

The chain recombines TRBV5-6 with TRBJ1-2, with D tentatively TRBD1 (6 bases). Germline values: CDR1 SGHDT, CDR2 YYEEEE. V was cut by 3 bases and J by 3 bases, with 24 bases left in between. The CDR3 is 18 amino acids. This CDR3 reads CASSSPGGEQGLYYGYTF. The CDR3 nucleotides read TGTGCCAGCAGCTCCCCTGGGGGAGAGCAGGGGCTCTACTATGGCTACACCTTC.

The genes are TRBV30 and TRBJ2-1; tentative D call: TRBD2 (6 bases). The CDR3 sequence is 12 residues long. Germline CDR1 is GTSNPN and CDR2 is SVGIG (reference sequence). The V end was cut by 8 bases, the J end by 3 bases, with 11 bases between. This CDR3 is CAGRRDYNEQFF. The CDR3 bases are TGTGCCGGGCGGAGGGACTACAATGAGCAGTTCTTC.

The rearrangement links TRBV11-3 to TRBJ2-1, with D possibly being TRBD2 (6 bases). Trimming took off 5 bases at V and 8 bases at J, with 16 bases between the two ends. The CDR3 runs 14 residues. The germline gives CDR1 SGHNT, CDR2 YENEEA. The CDR3 protein is CASSRRDGVHEQFF. Written as DNA, the CDR3 is TGTGCCAGCAGCAGGAGGGACGGCGTCCATGAGCAGTTCTTC.